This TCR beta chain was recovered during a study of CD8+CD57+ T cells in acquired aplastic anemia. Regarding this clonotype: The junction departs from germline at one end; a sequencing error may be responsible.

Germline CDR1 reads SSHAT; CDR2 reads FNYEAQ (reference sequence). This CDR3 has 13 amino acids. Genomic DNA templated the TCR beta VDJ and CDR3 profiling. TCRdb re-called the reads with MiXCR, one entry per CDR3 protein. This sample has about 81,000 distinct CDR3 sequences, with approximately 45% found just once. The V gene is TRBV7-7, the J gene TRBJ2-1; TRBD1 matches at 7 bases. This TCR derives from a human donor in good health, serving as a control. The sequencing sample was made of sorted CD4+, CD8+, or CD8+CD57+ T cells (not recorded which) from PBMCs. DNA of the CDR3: TGTGCTAGCAGCTTAGACAGGGACGCTGAGCAGTTCTTC. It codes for CASSLDRDAEQFF. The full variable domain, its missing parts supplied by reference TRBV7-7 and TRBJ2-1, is GAGVSQSPRYKVTKRGQDVTLRCDPISSHATLYWYQQALGQGPEFLTYFNYEAQPDKSGLPSDRFSAERPEGSISTLTIQRTEQRDSAMYRCASSLDRDAEQFFGPGTRLTVL.